These 16 T cell receptor beta chains were sequenced from one sample in a study of blood T cell repertoires in COVID-19. Sequencing used immunoSEQ multiplex PCR; TCRdb keeps in-frame clones, though not all of them. There are just under 300,000 clones in the sample; about 87% occur only once, and roughly 1.3% lies in the top ten. Material for sequencing was peripheral blood. The receptor source for this set is a man between 65 and 85 years old with acute or convalescent COVID-19.

This clone has just one count. The CDR3: CASSIYRGRVETQYF. The CDR3 nucleotides read TGTGCCAGCAGCATTTACAGGGGGCGCGTGGAGACCCAGTACTTC. This rearrangement joins TRBV7-8 to TRBJ2-5; 9 positions match TRBD1. The ends lost 5 bases at V and 5 bases at J; junction bases unmatched: 9. CDR3 length equals 15 residues. From germline, CDR1 is SGHVS and CDR2 FQNEAQ.

The chain has TRBV18 and TRBJ2-7; 10 bases agree with TRBD1. Germline values: CDR1 KGHSH, CDR2 LQKENI. Trimming removed 5 bases from V and 3 bases from J; junction bases left unmatched: 4. This CDR3 has 14 amino acids. The CDR3 spells CASSSGQGIYEQYF. In DNA, the CDR3 is TGTGCCAGCTCATCGGGACAGGGGATCTACGAGCAGTACTTC.

The rearrangement uses TRBV23-1 and TRBJ2-7, with unresolved D. TRBV23-1 is an open reading frame whose function is uncertain. The CDR3 has 15 amino acids. V was clipped by 0 bases and J by 1 base, with 10 bases between them. The CDR3 spells CASSQSEVVSYEQYF. DNA for the CDR3: TGCGCCAGCAGTCAATCCGAGGTGGTTTCCTACGAGCAGTACTTC.

The V gene is TRBV11-2, the J gene TRBJ2-1; D possibly corresponds to TRBD2 (6 bases). The CDR3 consists of 14 residues. V gave up 0 bases and J gave up 9 bases, with 12 bases separating them. Germline V gene sequence: CDR1 SGHAT, CDR2 FQNNGV. The CDR3 DNA reads TGTGCCAGCAGCTTAGAAGGGACTGGTGGTGAGCAGTTCTTC. This translates into CASSLEGTGGEQFF.

The gene calls are TRBV5-1 and TRBJ1-1, with a tentative D call TRBD1 (5 bases). This CDR3 spans 14 amino acids. Deletions cut 0 bases from V and 5 bases from J, with 11 bases between. CDR1 SGHRS and CDR2 YFSETQ come from the germline V gene. CDR3 bases: TGCGCCAGCAGCTTGGCCGGAGGGGAGACTGAAGCTTTCTTT. It translates to CASSLAGGETEAFF.

The rearrangement links TRBV30 to TRBJ2-5; tentatively, D is TRBD2 (5 bases). The germline V gene has CDR1 GTSNPN and CDR2 SVGIG (reference sequence). The CDR3 is made up of 15 amino acids. Trimming took off 0 bases at V and 1 base at J, with 12 bases between the two ends. This chain's CDR3 is CAWSVGGGGQETQYF. The CDR3 bases are TGTGCCTGGAGTGTCGGAGGAGGCGGCCAAGAGACCCAGTACTTC.

The chain carries TRBV6-4 and TRBJ1-1; 7 positions match TRBD1. The CDR3 totals 17 residues. In germline, CDR1 is MRHNA, CDR2 SNTAGT. After removal of 6 bases from V and 3 bases from J, the junction contained 16 bases not matched to a gene. The CDR3 region has the DNA TGTGCCAGCAGGACAGGGCAGGCCGCCCCTTTTTACACTGAAGCTTTCTTT. Residues: CASRTGQAAPFYTEAFF.

The rearrangement joins TRBV5-1 to TRBJ2-2, with D maybe TRBD1 (6 bases). Per germline, CDR1 SGHRS and CDR2 YFSETQ. This CDR3 is 15 amino acids long. The V gene lost 2 bases and the J gene lost 6 bases, with 14 bases spanning the gap. The CDR3 DNA sequence: TGCGCCAGCAGCTTCCCAGGGGATGGATCCGGGGAGCTGTTTTTT. Translation gives CASSFPGDGSGELFF.

This chain connects TRBV7-2 to TRBJ1-4; weak D call: TRBD1 (6 bases). Germline V gene sequence: CDR1 SGHTA, CDR2 FQGNSA. The CDR3 covers 17 residues. With 5 bases removed from V and 6 bases from J, the gap between germline ends came to 22 bases. The DNA of the CDR3 is TGTGCCAGCAGCCCATGGGGACGTGGGGGCCCAGATGAAAAACTGTTTTTT. Protein sequence: CASSPWGRGGPDEKLFF.

The V gene is TRBV6-5, the J gene TRBJ2-1; 11 positions match TRBD2. The length of the CDR3 is 15 residues. The germline gives CDR1 MNHEY, CDR2 SVGAGI. The ends lost 2 bases at V and 9 bases at J; junction bases unmatched: 6. CDR3 nucleotide sequence: TGTGCCAGCAGTTACCTTAGCGGGGGGGCCGGTGAGCAGTTCTTC. It codes for CASSYLSGGAGEQFF.

The chain combines TRBV7-2 with TRBJ2-3; D may be TRBD1 (5 bases). The CDR3 contains 14 residues. Looked up from germline, CDR1 is SGHTA and CDR2 is FQGNSA. Between the trimmed V and J ends, which lost 1 base and 0 bases, there was a span of 5 bases. This CDR3 is CASSLGQSTDTQYF. For the CDR3, the DNA is TGTGCCAGCAGCTTAGGACAGAGCACAGATACGCAGTATTTT.

A note on this clone: Other nucleotide sequences in the sample specify the same CDR3. The chain links TRBV5-1 to TRBJ2-1, with 14 bases fitting TRBD2. With V trimmed by 3 bases and J by 12 bases, 14 bases remained unmatched. Germline V lookup: CDR1 SGHRS, CDR2 YFSETQ. The CDR3 covers 17 residues. CDR3 coding DNA: TGCGCCAGCAGCTCCGGGACTAGCGGGGGAGGAAAGATCAGGCAGTTCTTC. It translates to CASSSGTSGGGKIRQFF.

The chain uses TRBV7-2 and TRBJ2-7; 12 nucleotides match TRBD2. Germline assignment: CDR1 SGHTA and CDR2 FQGNSA. The CDR3 loop spans 15 amino acids. V gave up 5 bases and J gave up 3 bases; unmatched junction bases: 5. The CDR3 here is CASSQLAGGNYEQYF. DNA of the CDR3: TGTGCCAGCAGCCAACTAGCGGGGGGCAACTACGAGCAGTACTTC.

Written as DNA, the CDR3 is TGTGCCAGCAGCCGCGGGACAGGCCTCGAAAAACTGTTTTTT. Translated: CASSRGTGLEKLFF. V usage is TRBV3-1 (or the pseudogene TRBV3-2) and J usage is TRBJ1-4; TRBD1 agrees at 8 bases. The length of the CDR3 is 14 residues. CDR1 LGHDT and CDR2 YNNKEL come from the germline V gene (reference sequence). After removal of 4 bases from V and 8 bases from J, the junction contained 6 bases not matched to a gene.

CDR3 region: CATNQPTAGAFF. The CDR3 bases are TGTGCCACCAATCAGCCGACTGCGGGAGCTTTCTTT. This chain links TRBV24-1 with TRBJ1-1; no reliable D call. The CDR3 is made up of 12 amino acids. The V end was cut by 8 bases, the J end by 10 bases, with 16 bases between. The germline V gene encodes CDR1 KGHDR and CDR2 SFDVKD.

Only a few counts were recorded for this clone. The chain recombines TRBV9 with TRBJ1-1, with D perhaps TRBD1 (5 bases). Germline V gene data show CDR1 as SGDLS and CDR2 as YYNGEE. V lost 0 bases and J lost 3, with 15 bases in between. The CDR3 is made up of 16 amino acids. The CDR3 DNA reads as TGTGCCAGCAGCGTAGTGCAGAACCCGGGGGACACTGAAGCTTTCTTT. Translation gives CASSVVQNPGDTEAFF.